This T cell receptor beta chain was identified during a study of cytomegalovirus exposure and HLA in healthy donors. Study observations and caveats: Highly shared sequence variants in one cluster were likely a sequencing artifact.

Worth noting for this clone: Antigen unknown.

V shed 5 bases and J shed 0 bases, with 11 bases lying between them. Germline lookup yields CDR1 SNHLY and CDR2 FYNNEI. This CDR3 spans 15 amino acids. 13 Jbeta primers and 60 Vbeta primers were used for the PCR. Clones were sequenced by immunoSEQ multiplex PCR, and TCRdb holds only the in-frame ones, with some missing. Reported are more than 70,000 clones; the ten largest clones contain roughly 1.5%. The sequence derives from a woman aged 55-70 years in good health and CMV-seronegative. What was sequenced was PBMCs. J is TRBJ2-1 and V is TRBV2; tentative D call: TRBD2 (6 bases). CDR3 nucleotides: TGTGCCAGCAGTCCAGGGAGGAGCTCCTACAATGAGCAGTTCTTC. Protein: CASSPGRSSYNEQFF.